A single sample is the source of the 18 T cell receptor beta chains below, sequenced in a study of T cells in Graves' hyperthyroidism and ophthalmopathy. RNA transcripts gave rise to amplified TCR beta CDR3 regions. Initially, a first-round RT-PCR of the TCR CDR3 employed the HTBI primer set. Each CDR3 protein is one row after TCRdb ran MiXCR on the multiplex PCR reads. The table has about 250,000 distinct CDR3 sequences, 22% seen once. Sequenced: blood. These receptors were obtained from a man between 25 and 39 years old with Graves' ophthalmopathy.

This clonotype has a count of ten or more. The genes are TRBV2 and TRBJ1-1; possibly TRBD1 for D (5 bases). V lost 5 bases to trimming and J lost 3 bases, with 13 bases between them. Germline V gene sequence: CDR1 SNHLY, CDR2 FYNNEI. CDR3 length: 14 residues. The CDR3 DNA reads as TGTGCCAGCAGTAAGAGGGGAGGAGACACTGAAGCTTTCTTT. Amino acids: CASSKRGGDTEAFF.

This clonotype was picked up many times. The gene calls are TRBV5-1 and TRBJ2-3, with D unresolved. With 0 bases removed from V and 2 bases from J, the gap between germline ends came to 7 bases. Germline assignment: CDR1 SGHRS and CDR2 YFSETQ. There are 14 residues in the CDR3. The CDR3 DNA reads TGCGCCAGCAGCTTGGGGCAGCCCACAGATACGCAGTATTTT. Amino acid sequence: CASSLGQPTDTQYF.

This clonotype was detected ten times or more. The V gene is TRBV20-1, the J gene TRBJ2-3; possibly TRBD1 or TRBD2 for D (5 bases each). The CDR3 covers 14 residues. Between the trimmed V and J ends, which lost 1 base and 4 bases, there was a span of 12 bases. Germline V gene data show CDR1 as DFQATT and CDR2 as SNEGSKA (reference sequence). CDR3 in amino acids: CSARAWGRPDTQYF. In DNA, the CDR3 is TGCAGTGCTAGAGCCTGGGGGAGACCAGATACGCAGTATTTT.

The gene calls are TRBV3-1 and TRBJ2-7, with 7 bases matching TRBD2. Germline V gene lookup returns CDR1 LGHDT and CDR2 YNNKEL (reference sequence). The CDR3 has 15 residues. V lost 0 bases to trimming and J lost 5 bases; unmatched junction nucleotides: 7. The CDR3 is CASSQDTAGANEQYF. The CDR3 DNA sequence: TGTGCCAGCAGCCAAGATACGGCGGGAGCTAACGAGCAGTACTTC.

This clonotype was counted a few times. This sequence joins TRBV29-1 and TRBJ1-1; D is uncertain. The CDR3 is made up of 13 amino acids. Germline V gives CDR1 SQVTM, CDR2 ANQGSEA. Trimming took off 4 bases at V and 4 bases at J, with 13 bases between the two ends. In DNA, the CDR3 is TGCAGCGTTGGGCATACAGTCCCCACTGAAGCTTTCTTT. It specifies CSVGHTVPTEAFF.

Many counts were recorded for this clonotype. This chain uses TRBV2 with TRBJ2-1, with 11 bases that match TRBD2. The CDR3 contains 16 residues. Looked up from germline, CDR1 is SNHLY and CDR2 is FYNNEI. V lost 10 bases, J lost 9 bases, and 17 bases stayed unmatched. The CDR3 here is CATSNLVTSGRSEQFF. The CDR3 coding sequence is TGTGCCACCTCGAACCTGGTAACTAGCGGGAGAAGTGAGCAGTTCTTC.

This clonotype was counted only a few times. This chain uses TRBV7-8 with TRBJ1-1; the D is unclear. CDR3 length equals 14 residues. The germline V gene encodes CDR1 SGHVS and CDR2 FQNEAQ. V dropped 2 bases and J dropped 3 bases, with 10 bases sitting between them. The CDR3 spells CASSLTPGYTEAFF. The CDR3 region has the DNA TGTGCCAGCAGCTTAACCCCGGGGTACACTGAAGCTTTCTTT.

V and J are TRBV30 and TRBJ1-2; no clear D. Per germline, CDR1 GTSNPN and CDR2 SVGIG (reference sequence). Trimming shortened V by 3 bases and J by 6 bases, and 8 bases separated the two germline ends. The CDR3 consists of 11 residues. CDR3 region: CAWRIGDGYTF. The CDR3 nucleotides read TGTGCCTGGAGAATTGGGGATGGCTACACCTTC.

There are a few counts of this clonotype. The chain is built from TRBV19 and TRBJ1-1; tentative D call: TRBD1 (5 bases). The CDR3 runs to 14 residues. Trimming took off 6 bases at V and 1 base at J, with 12 bases between the two ends. Germline V gene data show CDR1 as LNHDA and CDR2 as SQIVND (reference sequence). In DNA, the CDR3 is TGTGCCAGTAGGGTACGGGGCCCGAACACTGAAGCTTTCTTT. This encodes CASRVRGPNTEAFF.

This clonotype was found many times. V gene TRBV3-1 combines with J gene TRBJ1-5; D is unclear. V was cut by 1 base and J by 6 bases, with 13 bases left in between. The CDR3 contains 15 residues. The germline gives CDR1 LGHDT, CDR2 YNNKEL (reference sequence). The CDR3 sequence is CASSQGTGPGQPQHF. The CDR3 DNA sequence: TGTGCCAGCAGCCAAGGCACCGGGCCTGGTCAGCCCCAGCATTTT. The variable domain in full, completed from reference TRBV3-1 and TRBJ1-5, reads DTAVSQTPKYLVTQMGNDKSIKCEQNLGHDTMYWYKQDSKKFLKIMFSYNNKELIINETVPNRFSPKSPDKAHLNLHINSLELGDSAVYFCASSQGTGPGQPQHFGDGTRLSIL.

The CDR3 bases are TGTGCCAGCAGCCCCCCGGCTAGCGGGACATATGTTGAGCAGTTCTTC. Translated: CASSPPASGTYVEQFF. The chain carries TRBV7-9 and TRBJ2-1, with 9 positions matching TRBD2. V trimming: 5 bases; J trimming: 9 bases; junction bases outside the gene matches: 14. The CDR3 consists of 16 residues. Germline CDR1 reads SEHNR; CDR2 reads FQNEAQ (reference sequence).

The sample holds many counts of this clonotype. This chain links TRBV11-2 with TRBJ2-2; no definite D call. The CDR3 extends over 14 amino acids. CDR1 and CDR2 (germline): SGHAT, FQNNGV. V lost 5 bases and J 3 bases, leaving 10 bases between the germline ends. The CDR3 nucleotides are TGTGCCAGCAGCCCTAACGTCGACACCGGGGAGCTGTTTTTT. Amino acids: CASSPNVDTGELFF.

This clonotype occurred many times. The genes are TRBV18 and TRBJ1-1; TRBD1 might be the D (5 bases). The CDR3 has 13 amino acids. Trimming removed 5 bases from V and 5 bases from J, with 12 bases in between. Germline V lookup: CDR1 KGHSH, CDR2 LQKENI. CDR3 region: CASSDEGITEAFF. Written as DNA, the CDR3 is TGTGCCAGCTCAGATGAGGGGATAACTGAAGCTTTCTTT.

The table lists this clonotype with many counts. The chain's CDR3 is CASSHGYEQYF. The CDR3 DNA reads TGTGCCAGCAGCCACGGTTACGAGCAGTACTTC. The rearrangement uses TRBV3-1 and TRBJ2-7; D not certain. The CDR3 has 11 amino acids. Deletions cut 3 bases from V and 4 bases from J, with 4 bases between. Germline CDR1 reads LGHDT; CDR2 reads YNNKEL (reference sequence).

As regards this clonotype: A much bigger clone sits one base away, suggesting this may be a read error. The V gene is TRBV11-3, the J gene TRBJ2-5; 9 bases line up with TRBD2. V shed 4 bases and J 2 bases; nucleotides not matched to a gene: 8. The V gene's germline CDR1 is SGHNT and CDR2 YENEEA. The CDR3 is 16 residues long. CDR3 residues: CASSSRLAEWQETQYF. Here the CDR3 DNA reads TGTGCCAGCAGCTCCCGACTAGCGGAATGGCAAGAGACCCAGTACTTC.

The V and J genes are TRBV12-3 or TRBV12-4 and TRBJ2-7, with D unclear. CDR3 length equals 13 residues. Trimming pared 7 bases from V and 3 bases from J, leaving 13 bases between. CDR3 loop: CASKSASIYEQYF. The CDR3 DNA follows: TGTGCCAGCAAATCGGCATCGATCTACGAGCAGTACTTC.

This chain uses TRBV28 with TRBJ1-3, with D possibly matching TRBD1 (6 bases). Germline CDR1 MDHEN, CDR2 SYDVKM. V lost 4 bases to trimming and J lost 8 bases, with 18 bases between them. This CDR3 contains 15 residues. The CDR3 nucleotides read TGTGCCAGCAGTTCCCCCGGGCCAGGGGTAGACACCATATATTTT. It translates to CASSSPGPGVDTIYF.

This clonotype appeared a few times. The chain recombines TRBV27 with TRBJ1-6; tentatively, D is TRBD1 (6 bases). V was pared by 2 bases and J by 6 bases, with 11 bases between. CDR3 length: 15 amino acids. In germline, CDR1 is MNHEY, CDR2 SMNVEV (reference sequence). DNA for the CDR3: TGTGCCAGCAGTTTAGGGGGGGCTTCTAATTCACCCCTCCACTTT. This codes for CASSLGGASNSPLHF.